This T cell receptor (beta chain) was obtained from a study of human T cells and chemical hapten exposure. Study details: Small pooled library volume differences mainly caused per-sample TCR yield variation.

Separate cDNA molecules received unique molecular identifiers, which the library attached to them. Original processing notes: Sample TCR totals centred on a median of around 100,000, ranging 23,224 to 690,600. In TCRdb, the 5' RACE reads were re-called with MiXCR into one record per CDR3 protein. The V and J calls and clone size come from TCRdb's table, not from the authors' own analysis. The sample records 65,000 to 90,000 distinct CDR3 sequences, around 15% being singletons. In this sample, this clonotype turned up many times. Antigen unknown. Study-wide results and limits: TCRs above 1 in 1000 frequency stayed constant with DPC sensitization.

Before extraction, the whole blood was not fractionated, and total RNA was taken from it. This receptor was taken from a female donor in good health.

The CDR3 reads CASSLVVFLGVRSDTQYF. In nucleotides, the CDR3 is TGCGCCAGCAGCTTGGTCGTTTTCCTGGGGGTTCGGTCAGATACGCAGTATTTT. This chain connects TRBV5-1 to TRBJ2-3; either TRBD1 or TRBD2 may fit D (5 bases each). The CDR3 has 18 amino acids. V gave up 0 bases and J gave up 4 bases, with 21 bases separating them. The germline V gene has CDR1 SGHRS and CDR2 YFSETQ.